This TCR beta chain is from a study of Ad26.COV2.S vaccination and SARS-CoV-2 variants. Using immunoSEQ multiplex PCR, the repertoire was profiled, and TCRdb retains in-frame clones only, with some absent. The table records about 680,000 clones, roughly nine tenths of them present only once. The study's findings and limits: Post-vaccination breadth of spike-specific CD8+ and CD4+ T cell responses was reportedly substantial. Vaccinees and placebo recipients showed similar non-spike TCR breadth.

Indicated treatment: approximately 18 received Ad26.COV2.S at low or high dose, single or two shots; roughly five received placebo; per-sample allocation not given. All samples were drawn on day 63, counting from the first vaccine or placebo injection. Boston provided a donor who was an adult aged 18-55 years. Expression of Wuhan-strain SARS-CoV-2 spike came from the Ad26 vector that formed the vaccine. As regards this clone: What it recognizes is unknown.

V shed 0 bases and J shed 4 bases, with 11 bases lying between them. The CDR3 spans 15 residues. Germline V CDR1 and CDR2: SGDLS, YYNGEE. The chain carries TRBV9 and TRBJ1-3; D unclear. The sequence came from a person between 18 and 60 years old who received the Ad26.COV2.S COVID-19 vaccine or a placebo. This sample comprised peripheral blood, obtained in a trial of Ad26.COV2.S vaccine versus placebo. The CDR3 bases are TGTGCCAGCAGCGTAGTAGCGGCAGCCGGAAACACCATATATTTT. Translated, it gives CASSVVAAAGNTIYF.